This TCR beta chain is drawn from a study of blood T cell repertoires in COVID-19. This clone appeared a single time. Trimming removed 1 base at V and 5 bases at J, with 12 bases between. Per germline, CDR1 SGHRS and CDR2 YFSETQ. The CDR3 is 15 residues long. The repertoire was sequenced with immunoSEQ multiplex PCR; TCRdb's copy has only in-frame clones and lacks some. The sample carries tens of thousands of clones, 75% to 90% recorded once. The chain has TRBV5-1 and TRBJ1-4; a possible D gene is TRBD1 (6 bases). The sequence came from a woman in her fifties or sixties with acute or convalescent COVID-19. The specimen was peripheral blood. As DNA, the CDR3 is TGCGCCAGCAGCTTGCAGGGGTCCATGAATGAAAAACTGTTTTTT. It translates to CASSLQGSMNEKLFF.